This section outlines one T cell receptor beta chain sequence together with its context. Other nucleotide sequences from this sample produce the same CDR3. These data come from a study of blood T cell repertoires in COVID-19. Study overall: The cDNA or gDNA used as material had been derived from T cells, B-cell-depleted T cells, or PBMCs.

Profiling relied on immunoSEQ multiplex PCR, and the TCRdb table lists in-frame clones only, not all of them. The top ten clones hold roughly 2% of a sample with some 390,000 clones, over 75% of them seen once. The sequencing sample was made of peripheral blood. The origin of this receptor is a woman aged 55-69 years with COVID-19, enrolled during active disease.

The CDR3 loop reads CASSVSPRYGYTF. In DNA form, the CDR3 reads TGTGCCAGCAGCGTCAGCCCGCGGTATGGCTACACCTTC. The chain carries TRBV9 and TRBJ1-2; D gene ambiguous. V lost 2 bases and J lost 5, with 10 bases in between. The CDR3 consists of 13 residues. Germline CDR1 is SGDLS and CDR2 is YYNGEE.